Below, 12 T cell receptor beta chains from the same sample are listed, as sequenced in a study of blood T cell repertoires in COVID-19 (TCRdb year 2020). The library was obtained by the immunoSEQ multiplex PCR assay. Not all clones reach the TCRdb copy of this immuneACCESS table, which keeps in-frame sequences only. Checked studies attribute under half of the gap to unresolved V genes and leave the rest unexplained. In all, the sample holds some 200,000 clones, and about 87% of those were seen once. The ten largest account for around 13% of the sample. The sample comprised peripheral blood. The source is a woman aged 70 to 79 with COVID-19, enrolled during active disease.

This chain links TRBV2 with TRBJ2-7; TRBD1 aligns across 8 bases. Trimming took 7 bases from V and 6 from J; bases not matched to a gene: 11. This CDR3 contains 14 residues. Germline-derived CDR1 and CDR2 are SNHLY and FYNNEI. The CDR3 DNA follows: TGTGCCAGCACTAGGACAGGGAGGACCGGCGAGCAGTACTTC. Its translation is CASTRTGRTGEQYF. Drawing the rest from reference TRBV2 and TRBJ2-7, the complete variable domain is EPEVTQTPSHQVTQMGQEVILRCVPISNHLYFYWYRQILGQKVEFLVSFYNNEISEKSEIFDDQFSVERPDGSNFTLKIRSTKLEDSAMYFCASTRTGRTGEQYFGPGTRLTVT.

The rearrangement uses TRBV10-3 and TRBJ2-1; a weak D match, TRBD2 (6 bases). Germline V gene sequence: CDR1 ENHRY, CDR2 SYGVKD. The CDR3 has 11 amino acids. V was pared by 8 bases and J by 10 bases, with 12 bases between. The CDR3 here is CAIGGPIEQFF. CDR3 bases: TGTGCCATCGGAGGGCCAATCGAGCAGTTCTTC.

Points on this clone: Other nucleotide sequences from this sample produce the same CDR3. The chain couples TRBV5-1 to TRBJ1-1; 9 bases match TRBD1. The length of the CDR3 is 14 residues. V lost 4 bases and J lost 2; bases outside the gene matches: 3. Germline lookup yields CDR1 SGHRS and CDR2 YFSETQ. DNA of the CDR3: TGCGCCAGCAGCCTGGACAGGGGTAACACTGAAGCTTTCTTT. Its translation: CASSLDRGNTEAFF.

This rearrangement joins TRBV19 to TRBJ2-1; TRBD1 is a possible D gene (5 bases). Germline V CDR1 and CDR2: LNHDA, SQIVND (reference sequence). This CDR3 has 12 amino acids. V gave up 3 bases and J gave up 7 bases, with 7 bases separating them. Here the CDR3 reads CASSIRENEQFF. The CDR3 bases are TGTGCCAGTAGTATCAGGGAAAATGAGCAGTTCTTC.

The gene calls are TRBV7-2 and TRBJ1-1; D call uncertain. From germline, CDR1 is SGHTA and CDR2 FQGNSA. Trimming cost V 1 base and J 9 bases, with 15 bases left between them. The CDR3 consists of 14 residues. The CDR3 region is CASSLERQRSKAFF. CDR3 nucleotide sequence: TGTGCCAGCAGCTTAGAAAGGCAGAGGTCAAAAGCTTTCTTT.

J is TRBJ2-2 and V is TRBV5-1; 11 bases are a match to TRBD2. The germline CDR1 and CDR2 sequences are SGHRS and YFSETQ. V trimming: 2 bases; J trimming: 7 bases; junction bases outside the gene matches: 4. This CDR3 region has 15 residues. The CDR3, as DNA: TGCGCCAGCAGCTTCTCTAGCGGGAGGTTCGGGGAGCTGTTTTTT. As protein: CASSFSSGRFGELFF.

The chain's CDR3 is CATSRDRGEKLFF. The CDR3 nucleotides read TGTGCCACCAGCCGGGACAGGGGTGAAAAACTGTTTTTT. J is TRBJ1-4 and V is TRBV15; 10 bases map to TRBD1. The V gene end was trimmed by 5 bases and the J gene end by 7 bases; junction bases not matched to a gene: 1. The CDR3 has 13 residues. Per the germline V gene, CDR1 is LNHNV and CDR2 is YYDKDF (reference sequence). The full variable domain, completed using reference TRBV15 and TRBJ1-4, is DAMVIQNPRYQVTQFGKPVTLSCSQTLNHNVMYWYQQKSSQAPKLLFHYYDKDFNNEADTPDNFQSRRPNTSFCFLDIRSPGLGDTAMYLCATSRDRGEKLFFGSGTQLSVL.

The chain employs TRBV2 and TRBJ2-2; D remains unclear. The length of the CDR3 is 16 residues. Germline CDR1 reads SNHLY; CDR2 reads FYNNEI. V was trimmed by 6 bases and J by 1 base, leaving 15 bases between them. The DNA of the CDR3 is TGTGCCAGCAGCGGGTTTAGAGCGATGAACACCGGGGAGCTGTTTTTT. It encodes CASSGFRAMNTGELFF.

The V gene is TRBV6-6, the J gene TRBJ2-1; D ambiguous. The V and J ends lost 6 bases and 0 bases respectively, with 12 bases between them. The CDR3 has 15 residues. Looked up from germline, CDR1 is MNHNY and CDR2 is SVGAGI (reference sequence). The CDR3 loop reads CASSPTWSSYNEQFF. The CDR3 coding sequence is TGTGCCAGCAGCCCAACGTGGAGCTCCTACAATGAGCAGTTCTTC.

This chain uses TRBV6-5 with TRBJ1-2; 7 nucleotides align to TRBD1. This CDR3 comprises 14 residues. J gave up 1 base and V 4 bases, and 3 bases lay outside the gene matches. The V gene's germline CDR1 is MNHEY and CDR2 SVGAGI. CDR3 protein: CASSWDSNNYGYTF. The CDR3 DNA follows: TGTGCCAGCAGTTGGGACAGTAATAACTATGGCTACACCTTC.

The chain employs TRBV11-2 and TRBJ1-4; TRBD1 matches 7 bases. Germline V gene sequence: CDR1 SGHAT, CDR2 FQNNGV. V gave up 5 bases and J gave up 1 base; unmatched junction bases: 4. This CDR3 has 15 amino acids. CDR3 protein: CASSAQGETNEKLFF. CDR3 coding DNA: TGTGCCAGCAGCGCCCAGGGGGAAACTAATGAAAAACTGTTTTTT.

V and J are TRBV20-1 and TRBJ2-7, with a weak D call TRBD2 (7 bases). The germline V gene has CDR1 DFQATT and CDR2 SNEGSKA (reference sequence). The CDR3 runs 15 residues. Trimming removed 3 bases from V and 4 bases from J, with 19 bases in between. CDR3 nucleotide sequence: TGCAGTGCTAGTGGGAGGGGGGGATCCGCTTACGAGCAGTACTTC. Translation: CSASGRGGSAYEQYF.